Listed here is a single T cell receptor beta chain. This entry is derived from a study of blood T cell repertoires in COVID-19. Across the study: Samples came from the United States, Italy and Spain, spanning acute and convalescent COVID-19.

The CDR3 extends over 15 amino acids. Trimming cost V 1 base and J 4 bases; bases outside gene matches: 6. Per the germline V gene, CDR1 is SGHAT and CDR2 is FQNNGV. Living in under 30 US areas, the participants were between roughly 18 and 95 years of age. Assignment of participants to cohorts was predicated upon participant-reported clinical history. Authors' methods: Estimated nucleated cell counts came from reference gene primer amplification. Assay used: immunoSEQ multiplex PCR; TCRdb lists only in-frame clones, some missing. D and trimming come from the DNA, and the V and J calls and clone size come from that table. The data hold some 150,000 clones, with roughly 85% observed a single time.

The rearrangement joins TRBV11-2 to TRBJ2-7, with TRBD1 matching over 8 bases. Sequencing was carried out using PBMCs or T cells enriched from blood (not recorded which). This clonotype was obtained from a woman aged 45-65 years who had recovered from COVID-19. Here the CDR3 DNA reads TGTGCCAGCAGCTTAGGAGGGACAGGAAAGTACGAGCAGTACTTC. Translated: CASSLGGTGKYEQYF.